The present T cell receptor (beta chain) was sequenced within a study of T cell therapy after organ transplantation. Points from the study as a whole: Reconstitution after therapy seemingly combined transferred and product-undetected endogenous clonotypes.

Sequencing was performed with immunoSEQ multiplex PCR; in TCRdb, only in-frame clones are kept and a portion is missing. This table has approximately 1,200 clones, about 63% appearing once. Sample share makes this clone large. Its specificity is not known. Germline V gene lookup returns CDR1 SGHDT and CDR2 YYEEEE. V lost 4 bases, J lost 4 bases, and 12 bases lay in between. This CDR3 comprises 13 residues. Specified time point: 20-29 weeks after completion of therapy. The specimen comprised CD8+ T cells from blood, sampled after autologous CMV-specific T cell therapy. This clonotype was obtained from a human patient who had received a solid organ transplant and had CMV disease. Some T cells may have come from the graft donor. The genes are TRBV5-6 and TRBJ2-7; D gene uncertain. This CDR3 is CASSPYLGYEQYF. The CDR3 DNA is TGTGCCAGCAGCCCTTATCTGGGATACGAGCAGTACTTC.